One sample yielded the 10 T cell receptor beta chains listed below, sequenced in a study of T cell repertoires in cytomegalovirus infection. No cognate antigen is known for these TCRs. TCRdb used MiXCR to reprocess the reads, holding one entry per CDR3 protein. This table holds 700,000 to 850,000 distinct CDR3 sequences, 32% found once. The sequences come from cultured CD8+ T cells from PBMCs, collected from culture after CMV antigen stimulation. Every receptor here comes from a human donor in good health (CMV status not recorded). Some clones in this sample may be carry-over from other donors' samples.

The CDR3 region has the DNA TGTGCCAGCAGCCTAGGGACTAGCATGGGGGAGACCCAGTACTTC. Its translation: CASSLGTSMGETQYF. J is TRBJ2-5 and V is TRBV7-6; 9 nucleotides match TRBD2. Germline loops: CDR1 SGHVS, CDR2 FNYEAQ. The V segment lost 5 bases and the J segment 5 bases; nucleotides outside the gene matches: 9. The CDR3 runs 15 residues.

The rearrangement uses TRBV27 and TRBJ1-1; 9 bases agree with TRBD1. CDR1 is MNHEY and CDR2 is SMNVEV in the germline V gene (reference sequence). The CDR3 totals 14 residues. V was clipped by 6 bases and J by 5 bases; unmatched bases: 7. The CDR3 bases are TGTGCCAGCAGGGAACAGGGGGCAGGGACTGAAGCTTTCTTT. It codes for CASREQGAGTEAFF.

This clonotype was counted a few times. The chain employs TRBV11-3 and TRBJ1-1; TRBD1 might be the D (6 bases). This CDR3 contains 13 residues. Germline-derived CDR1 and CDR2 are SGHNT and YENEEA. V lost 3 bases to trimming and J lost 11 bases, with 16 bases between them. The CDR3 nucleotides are TGTGCCAGCAGCTTTTCCTCGCAGGGGATGGCTTTCTTT. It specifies CASSFSSQGMAFF.

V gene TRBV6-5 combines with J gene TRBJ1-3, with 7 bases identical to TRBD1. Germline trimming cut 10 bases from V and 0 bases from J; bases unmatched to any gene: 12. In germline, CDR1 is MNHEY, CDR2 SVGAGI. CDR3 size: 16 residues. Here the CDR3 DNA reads TGTGCCACCTATATCGGACAGGCGTTCTCTGGAAACACCATATATTTT. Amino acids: CATYIGQAFSGNTIYF.

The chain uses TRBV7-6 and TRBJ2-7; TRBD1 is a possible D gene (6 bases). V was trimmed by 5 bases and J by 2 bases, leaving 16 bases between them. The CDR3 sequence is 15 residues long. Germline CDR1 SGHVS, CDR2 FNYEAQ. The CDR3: CASSRTPGTPYEQYF. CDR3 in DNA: TGTGCCAGCAGCCGAACTCCCGGGACACCCTACGAGCAGTACTTC.

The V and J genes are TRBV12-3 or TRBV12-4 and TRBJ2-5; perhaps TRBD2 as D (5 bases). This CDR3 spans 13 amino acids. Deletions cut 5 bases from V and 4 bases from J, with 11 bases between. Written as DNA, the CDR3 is TGTGCCAGCAGTCCCGGGATCGGAGAGACCCAGTACTTC. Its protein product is CASSPGIGETQYF.

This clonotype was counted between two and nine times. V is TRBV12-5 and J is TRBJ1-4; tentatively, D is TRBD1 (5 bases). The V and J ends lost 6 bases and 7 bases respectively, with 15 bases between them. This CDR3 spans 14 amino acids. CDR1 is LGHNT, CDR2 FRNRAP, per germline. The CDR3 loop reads CASGTGGYGEKLFF. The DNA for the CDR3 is TGTGCTAGTGGGACCGGGGGATATGGTGAAAAACTGTTTTTT.

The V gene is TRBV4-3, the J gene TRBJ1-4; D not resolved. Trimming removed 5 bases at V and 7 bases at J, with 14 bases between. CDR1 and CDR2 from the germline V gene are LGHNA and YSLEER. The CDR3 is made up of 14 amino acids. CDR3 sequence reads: CASSVVRASEKLFF. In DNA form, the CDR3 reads TGCGCCAGCAGCGTCGTTCGAGCTTCTGAAAAACTGTTTTTT.

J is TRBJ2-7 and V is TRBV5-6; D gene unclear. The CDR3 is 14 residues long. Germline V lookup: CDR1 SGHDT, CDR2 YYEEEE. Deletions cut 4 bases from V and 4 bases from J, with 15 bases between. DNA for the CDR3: TGTGCCAGCAGCGTAGTTGAGGAGAATTACGAGCAGTACTTC. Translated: CASSVVEENYEQYF.

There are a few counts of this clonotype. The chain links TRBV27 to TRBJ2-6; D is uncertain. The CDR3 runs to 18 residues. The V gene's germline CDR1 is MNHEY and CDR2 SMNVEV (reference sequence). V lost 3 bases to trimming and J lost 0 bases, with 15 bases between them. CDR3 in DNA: TGTGCCAGCAGTTTTTTAGCCTGGCCGGACTCTGGGGCCAACGTCCTGACTTTC. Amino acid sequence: CASSFLAWPDSGANVLTF.